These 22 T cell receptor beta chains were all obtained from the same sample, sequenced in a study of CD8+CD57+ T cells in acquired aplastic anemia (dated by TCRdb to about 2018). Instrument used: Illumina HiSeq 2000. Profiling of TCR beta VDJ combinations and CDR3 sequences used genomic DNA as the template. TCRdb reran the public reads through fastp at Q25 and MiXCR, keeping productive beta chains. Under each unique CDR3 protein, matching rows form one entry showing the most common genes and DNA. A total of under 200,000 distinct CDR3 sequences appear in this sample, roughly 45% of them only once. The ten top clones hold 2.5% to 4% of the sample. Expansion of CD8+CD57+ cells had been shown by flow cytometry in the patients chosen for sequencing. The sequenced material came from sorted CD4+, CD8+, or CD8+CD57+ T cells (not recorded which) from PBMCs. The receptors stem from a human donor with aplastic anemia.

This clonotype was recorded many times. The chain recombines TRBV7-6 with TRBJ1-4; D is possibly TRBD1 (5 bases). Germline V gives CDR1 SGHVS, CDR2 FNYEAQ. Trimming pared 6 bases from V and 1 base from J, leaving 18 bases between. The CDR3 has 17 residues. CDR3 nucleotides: TGTGCCAGCAGTTTGGGACTCCCGCGGGGAACTAATGAAAAACTGTTTTTT. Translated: CASSLGLPRGTNEKLFF.

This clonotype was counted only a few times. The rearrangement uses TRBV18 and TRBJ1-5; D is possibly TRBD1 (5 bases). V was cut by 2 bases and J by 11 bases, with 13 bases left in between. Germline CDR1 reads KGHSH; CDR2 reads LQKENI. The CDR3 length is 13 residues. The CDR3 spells CASSPLELGAQHF. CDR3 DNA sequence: TGTGCCAGCTCACCATTAGAACTAGGGGCCCAGCATTTT.

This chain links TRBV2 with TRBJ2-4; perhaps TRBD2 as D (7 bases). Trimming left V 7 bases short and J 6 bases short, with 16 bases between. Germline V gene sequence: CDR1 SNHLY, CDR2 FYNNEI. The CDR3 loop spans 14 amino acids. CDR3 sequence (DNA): TGTGCCAGCACGAGGGGGGGGGCTGGAAACATTCAGTACTTC. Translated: CASTRGGAGNIQYF.

CDR3 amino acids: CSAREGWQDEQYF. For the CDR3, the DNA is TGCAGTGCTAGAGAAGGGTGGCAGGACGAGCAGTACTTC. The rearrangement uses TRBV20-1 and TRBJ2-7; D is undetermined. The germline V gene encodes CDR1 DFQATT and CDR2 SNEGSKA (reference sequence). With 0 bases removed from V and 5 bases from J, the gap between germline ends came to 11 bases. The CDR3 runs 13 residues.

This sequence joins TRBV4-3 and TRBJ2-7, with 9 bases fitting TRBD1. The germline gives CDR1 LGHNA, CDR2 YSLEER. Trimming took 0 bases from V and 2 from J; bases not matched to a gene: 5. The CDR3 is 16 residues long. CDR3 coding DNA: TGCGCCAGCAGCCAAGATGCGGGACAGGGTACCTACGAGCAGTACTTC. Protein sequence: CASSQDAGQGTYEQYF.

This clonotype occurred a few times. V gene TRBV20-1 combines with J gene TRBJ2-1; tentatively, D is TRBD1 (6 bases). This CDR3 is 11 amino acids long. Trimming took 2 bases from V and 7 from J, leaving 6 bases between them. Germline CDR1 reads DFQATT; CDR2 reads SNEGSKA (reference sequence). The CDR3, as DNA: TGCAGTGCTAGACAGGGGAATGAGCAGTTCTTC. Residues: CSARQGNEQFF.

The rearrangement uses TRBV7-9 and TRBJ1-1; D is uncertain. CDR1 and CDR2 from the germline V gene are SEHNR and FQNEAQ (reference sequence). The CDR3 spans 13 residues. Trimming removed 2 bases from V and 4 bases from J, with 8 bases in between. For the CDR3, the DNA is TGTGCCAGCAGCTTACAAGGCGTCACTGAAGCTTTCTTT. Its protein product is CASSLQGVTEAFF.

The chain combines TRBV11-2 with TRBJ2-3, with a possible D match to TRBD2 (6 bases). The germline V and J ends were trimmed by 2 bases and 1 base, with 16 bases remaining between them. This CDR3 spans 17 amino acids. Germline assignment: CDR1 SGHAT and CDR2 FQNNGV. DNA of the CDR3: TGTGCCAGCAGCTTAAGCCGCCTCGGCGGGGGCACAGATACGCAGTATTTT. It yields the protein CASSLSRLGGGTDTQYF.

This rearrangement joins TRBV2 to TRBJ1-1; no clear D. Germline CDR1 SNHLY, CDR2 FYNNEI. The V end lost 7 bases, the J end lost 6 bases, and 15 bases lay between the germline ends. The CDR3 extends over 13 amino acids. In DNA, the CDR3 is TGTGCCAGCACCCCTTCCTGGACCGCTGAAGCTTTCTTT. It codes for CASTPSWTAEAFF. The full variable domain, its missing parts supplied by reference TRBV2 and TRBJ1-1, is EPEVTQTPSHQVTQMGQEVILRCVPISNHLYFYWYRQILGQKVEFLVSFYNNEISEKSEIFDDQFSVERPDGSNFTLKIRSTKLEDSAMYFCASTPSWTAEAFFGQGTRLTVV.

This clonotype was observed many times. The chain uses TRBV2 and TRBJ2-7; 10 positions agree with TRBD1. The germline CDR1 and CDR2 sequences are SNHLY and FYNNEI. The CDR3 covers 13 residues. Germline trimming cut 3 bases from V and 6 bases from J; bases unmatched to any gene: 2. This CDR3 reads CASSEGTGVEQYV. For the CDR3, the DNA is TGTGCCAGCAGTGAGGGGACAGGGGTCGAGCAGTACGTC.

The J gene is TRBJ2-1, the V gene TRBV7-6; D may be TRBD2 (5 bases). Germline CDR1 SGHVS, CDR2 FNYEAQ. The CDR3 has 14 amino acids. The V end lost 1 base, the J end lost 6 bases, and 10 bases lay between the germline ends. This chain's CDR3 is CASSLGQSGNEQFF. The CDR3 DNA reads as TGTGCCAGCAGCTTAGGACAAAGCGGCAATGAGCAGTTCTTC.

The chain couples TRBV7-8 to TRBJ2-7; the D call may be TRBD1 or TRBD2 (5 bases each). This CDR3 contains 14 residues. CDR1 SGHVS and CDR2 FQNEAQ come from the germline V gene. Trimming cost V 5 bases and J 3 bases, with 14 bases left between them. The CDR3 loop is CASSPRDGHYEQYF. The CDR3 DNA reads TGTGCCAGCAGCCCCCGGGACGGGCACTACGAGCAGTACTTC.

The CDR3 DNA reads TGTGCCAGCAGAGTTACGCAGTTCTTC. It translates to CASRVTQFF. This sequence joins TRBV7-3 and TRBJ2-1; no clear D gene. The CDR3 contains 9 residues. The V end was cut by 6 bases, the J end by 12 bases, with 6 bases between. Germline V gene data show CDR1 as SGHTA and CDR2 as FQGTGA. The whole variable domain, remainder taken from reference TRBV7-3 and TRBJ2-1, is GAGVSQTPSNKVTEKGKYVELRCDPISGHTALYWYRQSLGQGPEFLIYFQGTGAADDSGLPNDRFFAVRPEGSVSTLKIQRTERGDSAVYLCASRVTQFFGPGTRLTVL.

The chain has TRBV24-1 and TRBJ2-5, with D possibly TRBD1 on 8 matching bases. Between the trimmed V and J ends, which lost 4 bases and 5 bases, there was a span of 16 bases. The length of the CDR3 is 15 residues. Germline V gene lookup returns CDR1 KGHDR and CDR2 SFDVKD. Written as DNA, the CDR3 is TGTGCCACCAGTGAGGCTGGACAGGGAGGGGAGACCCAGTACTTC. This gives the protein CATSEAGQGGETQYF.

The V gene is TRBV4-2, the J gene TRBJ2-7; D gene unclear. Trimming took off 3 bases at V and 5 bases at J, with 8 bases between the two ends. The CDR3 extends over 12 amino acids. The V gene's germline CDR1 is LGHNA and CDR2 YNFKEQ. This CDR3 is CASSQIGDEQYF. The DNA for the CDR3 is TGTGCCAGCAGCCAGATTGGGGACGAGCAGTACTTC.

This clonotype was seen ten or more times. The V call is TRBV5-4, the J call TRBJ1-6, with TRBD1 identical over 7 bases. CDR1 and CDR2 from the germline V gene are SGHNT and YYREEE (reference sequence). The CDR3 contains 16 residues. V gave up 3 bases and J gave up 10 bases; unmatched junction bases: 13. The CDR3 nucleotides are TGTGCCAGCAGCTGGGAACAGGGGACGGGAAGGTCACCCCTCCACTTT. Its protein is CASSWEQGTGRSPLHF.

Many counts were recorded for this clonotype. DNA for the CDR3: TGTGCCAGCAGCTTAGAGACTAGCGGGGTAGGCACAGATACGCAGTATTTT. Protein: CASSLETSGVGTDTQYF. J is TRBJ2-3 and V is TRBV7-9; 11 bases fit TRBD2. J gave up 1 base and V 1 base, and 4 bases lay outside the gene matches. There are 17 residues in the CDR3. The germline CDR1 and CDR2 sequences are SEHNR and FQNEAQ (reference sequence).

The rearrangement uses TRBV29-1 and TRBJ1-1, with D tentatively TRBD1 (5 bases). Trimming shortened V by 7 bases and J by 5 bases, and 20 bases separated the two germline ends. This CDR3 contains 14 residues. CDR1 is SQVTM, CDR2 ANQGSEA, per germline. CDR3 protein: CSALGGGYRTEAFF. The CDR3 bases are TGCAGCGCTTTGGGTGGGGGATATCGGACTGAAGCTTTCTTT.

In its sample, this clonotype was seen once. CDR3 amino acids: CASSLARTGPIETQYF. For the CDR3, the DNA is TGTGCCAGCAGCTTAGCCAGGACAGGGCCGATAGAGACCCAGTACTTC. The chain has TRBV5-4 and TRBJ2-5; 8 bases agree with TRBD1. The CDR3 is 16 amino acids. CDR1 is SGHNT, CDR2 YYREEE, per germline (reference sequence). The ends lost 2 bases at V and 4 bases at J; junction bases unmatched: 10.

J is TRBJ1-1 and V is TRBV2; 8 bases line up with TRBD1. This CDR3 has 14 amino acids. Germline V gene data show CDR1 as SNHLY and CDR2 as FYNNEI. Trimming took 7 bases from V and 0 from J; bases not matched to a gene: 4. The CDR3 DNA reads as TGTGCCAGCATCCGGGACAGGATGAACACTGAAGCTTTCTTT. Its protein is CASIRDRMNTEAFF.

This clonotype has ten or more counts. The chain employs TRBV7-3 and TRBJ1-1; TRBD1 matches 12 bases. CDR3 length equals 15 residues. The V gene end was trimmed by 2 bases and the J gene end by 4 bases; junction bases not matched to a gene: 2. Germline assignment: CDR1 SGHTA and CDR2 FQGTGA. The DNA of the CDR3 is TGTGCCAGCAGCTTAGGGACAGGGGGCGGCACTGAAGCTTTCTTT. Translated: CASSLGTGGGTEAFF.

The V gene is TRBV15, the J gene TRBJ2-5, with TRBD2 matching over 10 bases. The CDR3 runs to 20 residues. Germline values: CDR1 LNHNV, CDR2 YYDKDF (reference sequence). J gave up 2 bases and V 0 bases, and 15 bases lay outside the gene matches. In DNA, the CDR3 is TGTGCCACCAGCAGAGATCGAAGTCGGGGGACTAGCGCATCTCAAGAGACCCAGTACTTC. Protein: CATSRDRSRGTSASQETQYF.